This TCR beta chain emerged from a study of OX40 agonist ivuxolimab in advanced cancers. The assay was immunoSEQ multiplex PCR, and TCRdb's table has in-frame clones only and misses some. The table includes 48,000 or so clones, approximately 81% detected once. The CDR3 is made up of 13 amino acids. Germline V gene sequence: CDR1 MNHNS, CDR2 SASEGT. The ends were cut back, 6 bases at V and 5 bases at J, with 14 bases in the middle. The specimen comprised CD4+ or CD8+ T cells sorted from blood, sampled in a trial of the OX40 agonist ivuxolimab. The rearrangement uses TRBV6-1 and TRBJ2-7; a possible D gene is TRBD2 (5 bases). The receptor's source is an adult with an advanced solid tumor such as melanoma, head and neck, liver or kidney cancer. DNA of the CDR3: TGTGCCAGCAGACTCTCCACTAGGGACGAGCAGTACTTC. It translates to CASRLSTRDEQYF.